This T cell receptor (beta chain) was obtained from a study of blood T cell repertoires in COVID-19. Assay: immunoSEQ multiplex PCR; the TCRdb copy retains only in-frame clones and omits some. Of under 300,000 clones listed, around 83% are singletons. The CDR3 has 15 amino acids. CDR1 and CDR2 from the germline V gene are SGDLS and YYNGEE. V lost 3 bases to trimming and J lost 0 bases, with 13 bases between them. This clonotype was obtained from a woman in her 50s who had been exposed to COVID-19. The chain uses TRBV9 and TRBJ2-7, with D possibly matching TRBD1 (5 bases). The sample consisted of PBMCs or T cells enriched from blood (not recorded which). The CDR3 spells CASSALDTHSYEQYF. In DNA, the CDR3 is TGTGCCAGCAGCGCGTTGGACACCCACTCCTACGAGCAGTACTTC.